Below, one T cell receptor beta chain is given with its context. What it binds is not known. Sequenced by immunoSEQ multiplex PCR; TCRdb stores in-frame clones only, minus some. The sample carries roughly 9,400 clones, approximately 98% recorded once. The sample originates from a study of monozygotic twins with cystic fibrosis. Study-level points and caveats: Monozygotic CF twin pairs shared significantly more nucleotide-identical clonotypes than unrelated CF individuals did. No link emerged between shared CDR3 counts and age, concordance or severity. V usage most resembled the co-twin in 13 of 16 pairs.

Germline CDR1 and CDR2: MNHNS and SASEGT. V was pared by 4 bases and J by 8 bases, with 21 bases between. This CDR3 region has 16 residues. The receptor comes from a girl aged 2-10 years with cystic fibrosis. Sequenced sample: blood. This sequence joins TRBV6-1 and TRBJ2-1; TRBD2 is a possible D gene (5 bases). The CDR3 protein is CASSAKDFVRGDEQFF. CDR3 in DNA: TGTGCCAGCAGTGCAAAGGACTTTGTCCGAGGCGATGAGCAGTTCTTC.